The 19 T cell receptor beta chains below come from one sample, sequenced in a study of cytomegalovirus exposure and HLA in healthy donors. The PCR ran on 60 Vbeta and 13 Jbeta primers. Libraries were prepared by immunoSEQ multiplex PCR; TCRdb keeps only in-frame clonotypes and omits some of them. The repertoire consists of under 110,000 clones, with about two thirds occurring once and the leading ten covering about 0.8%. Input material: PBMCs. These receptors were collected from a boy younger than 18 in good health and CMV-seronegative.

The gene calls are TRBV7-8 and TRBJ2-3, with D tentatively TRBD1 (6 bases). Trimming cost V 3 bases and J 2 bases, with 12 bases left between them. This CDR3 comprises 15 residues. From germline, CDR1 is SGHVS and CDR2 FQNEAQ. CDR3 nucleotides: TGTGCCAGCAGCTTCACAGGGTCCCACACAGATACGCAGTATTTT. Translation gives CASSFTGSHTDTQYF.

This chain links TRBV12-5 with TRBJ2-1; 9 positions match TRBD2. This CDR3 is 16 amino acids long. V was pared by 6 bases and J by 0 bases, with 6 bases of the junction left unmatched. Germline V lookup: CDR1 LGHNT, CDR2 FRNRAP. The CDR3 bases are TGTGCTAGTGGCACCCCTAGCGGGACCTCCTACAATGAGCAGTTCTTC. This sequence encodes CASGTPSGTSYNEQFF.

The rearrangement joins TRBV6-5 to TRBJ2-2; no clear D gene. Per the germline V gene, CDR1 is MNHEY and CDR2 is SVGAGI. Trimming pared 7 bases from V and 1 base from J, leaving 10 bases between. This CDR3 has 14 amino acids. The CDR3 region has the DNA TGTGCCAGCAACTCCCGCGAGAACACCGGGGAGCTGTTTTTT. Protein product: CASNSRENTGELFF.

The chain is built from TRBV4-1 and TRBJ2-1; TRBD1 matches 7 bases. This CDR3 comprises 16 residues. The germline gives CDR1 MGHRA, CDR2 YSYEKL. Trimming at V came to 1 base and at J to 4 bases, leaving 7 bases not matched to a gene. Here the CDR3 reads CASSQGDSHFYNEQFF. The CDR3 DNA follows: TGCGCCAGCAGCCAAGGGGACAGCCATTTTTACAATGAGCAGTTCTTC.

V gene TRBV10-1 combines with J gene TRBJ1-1, with D possibly matching TRBD1 (5 bases). Trimming pared 6 bases from V and 4 bases from J, leaving 12 bases between. The germline V gene encodes CDR1 WNHNN and CDR2 SYGVQD (reference sequence). The length of the CDR3 is 13 residues. The CDR3 here is CASRAGGSTEAFF. The CDR3 DNA is TGCGCCAGCAGGGCGGGGGGAAGCACTGAAGCTTTCTTT.

This sequence joins TRBV6-5 and TRBJ1-2, with TRBD1 matching over 8 bases. After removal of 5 bases from V and 7 bases from J, the junction contained 9 bases not matched to a gene. Germline values: CDR1 MNHEY, CDR2 SVGAGI. This CDR3 comprises 14 residues. The CDR3 coding sequence is TGTGCCAGCAGTCGCCCGGACAGGGCGGGTGGCTACACCTTC. This encodes CASSRPDRAGGYTF.

This clone has a single count. The CDR3: CASSSGQGGTEAFF. Here the CDR3 DNA reads TGTGCCAGCAGCTCCGGACAGGGTGGCACTGAAGCTTTCTTT. This chain links TRBV5-4 with TRBJ1-1; TRBD1 agrees at 8 bases. The germline V gene has CDR1 SGHNT and CDR2 YYREEE (reference sequence). The CDR3 spans 14 residues. Trimming removed 3 bases from V and 4 bases from J; junction bases left unmatched: 5.

V gene TRBV5-6 combines with J gene TRBJ2-5; D remains ambiguous. The assigned J gene may be wrong: the sequence end matches TRBJ2-7 better. The CDR3 sequence is 12 residues long. Germline CDR1 and CDR2: SGHDT and YYEEEE. The DNA for the CDR3 is TGTGCCAGCAGCCGAATTTCATACGAGCAGTACTTC. Translating gives CASSRISYEQYF.

This clone is a singleton in its sample. V is TRBV30 and J is TRBJ2-7; D unresolved. Per germline, CDR1 GTSNPN and CDR2 SVGIG (reference sequence). V was pared by 0 bases and J by 3 bases, with 6 bases between. The CDR3 covers 12 residues. This CDR3 is CAWSVRRYEQYF. The CDR3 region has the DNA TGTGCCTGGAGTGTCCGTCGCTACGAGCAGTACTTC.

The chain recombines TRBV28 with TRBJ2-3, with 12 bases identical to TRBD2. V lost 4 bases and J lost 6; bases outside the gene matches: 5. This CDR3 comprises 15 residues. Per the germline V gene, CDR1 is MDHEN and CDR2 is SYDVKM. CDR3 residues: CASSSLAGGADTQYF. CDR3 sequence (DNA): TGTGCCAGCAGTTCCCTAGCGGGGGGGGCGGATACGCAGTATTTT.

J is TRBJ1-2 and V is TRBV19; no clear D. The CDR3 has 15 residues. Trimming pared 3 bases from V and 8 bases from J, leaving 19 bases between. Looked up from germline, CDR1 is LNHDA and CDR2 is SQIVND (reference sequence). The CDR3 protein is CASSIFGPTEGGYTF. CDR3 DNA: TGTGCCAGTAGTATCTTTGGGCCGACGGAGGGCGGCTACACCTTC.

Here the CDR3 DNA reads TGTGCCAGCAGTTTCAGGGGCGGTGTTAATGAAAAACTGTTTTTT. It translates to CASSFRGGVNEKLFF. This chain joins TRBV28 and TRBJ1-4, with a possible D match to TRBD1 (6 bases). The CDR3 totals 15 residues. V was cut by 3 bases and J by 4 bases, with 12 bases left in between. Per the germline V gene, CDR1 is MDHEN and CDR2 is SYDVKM.

V is TRBV10-3 and J is TRBJ2-7, with a possible D match to TRBD2 (5 bases). With 4 bases removed from V and 6 bases from J, the gap between germline ends came to 10 bases. The CDR3 runs to 12 residues. The germline V gene has CDR1 ENHRY and CDR2 SYGVKD. CDR3 sequence reads: CAISGGILEQYF. In DNA, the CDR3 is TGTGCCATCAGTGGAGGGATTCTCGAGCAGTACTTC.

The V and J genes are TRBV5-6 and TRBJ1-2; 8 bases are a match to TRBD1. CDR1 is SGHDT and CDR2 is YYEEEE in the germline V gene. J was trimmed by 1 base and V by 3 bases; bases with no gene match: 5. The CDR3 is 15 residues long. The CDR3 nucleotides read TGTGCCAGCAGCTCGGACAGGGAAGGTAACTATGGCTACACCTTC. Translating gives CASSSDREGNYGYTF.

The chain carries TRBV7-2 and TRBJ2-5; TRBD1 is a possible D gene (5 bases). Trimming removed 0 bases at V and 4 bases at J, with 15 bases between. This CDR3 is built from 16 residues. CDR1 SGHTA and CDR2 FQGNSA come from the germline V gene. CDR3 DNA sequence: TGTGCCAGCAGCTTAGCGGCGTGGCAGGGCGGAGAGACCCAGTACTTC. This translates into CASSLAAWQGGETQYF.

V gene TRBV28 combines with J gene TRBJ2-5, with a possible D match to TRBD2 (6 bases). The germline V and J ends were trimmed by 6 bases and 12 bases, with 32 bases remaining between them. Germline assignment: CDR1 MDHEN and CDR2 SYDVKM. The CDR3 covers 17 residues. DNA of the CDR3: TGTGCCAGCAGCACTTTCCTTGGGCGGGGATCGGTTCCCGAAGAGTACTTC. It is translated as CASSTFLGRGSVPEEYF.

The V and J genes are TRBV5-1 and TRBJ2-3, with 8 bases matching TRBD1. Germline assignment: CDR1 SGHRS and CDR2 YFSETQ. This CDR3 spans 16 amino acids. V shed 3 bases and J 4 bases; nucleotides not matched to a gene: 10. Here the CDR3 reads CASSYLGAGGPDTQYF. CDR3 coding DNA: TGCGCCAGCAGCTATCTGGGGGCAGGGGGCCCAGATACGCAGTATTTT.

This clone was recorded once. The V call is TRBV7-3, the J call TRBJ2-7, with TRBD1 as a possible D gene (6 bases). With 6 bases removed from V and 2 bases from J, the gap between germline ends came to 14 bases. The CDR3 length is 14 residues. CDR1 SGHTA and CDR2 FQGTGA come from the germline V gene. CDR3 in DNA: TGTGCCAGCAGTCTACAACAGGGACCCTACGAGCAGTACTTC. Amino acid sequence: CASSLQQGPYEQYF.

The V and J genes are TRBV13 and TRBJ2-1, with a possible D match to TRBD2 (6 bases). The CDR3 runs 15 residues. The germline gives CDR1 PRHDT, CDR2 FYEKMQ (reference sequence). The germline V and J ends were trimmed by 5 bases and 0 bases, with 11 bases remaining between them. The CDR3 nucleotides read TGTGCCAGCAGCCTGGGGGGTAGCTCCTACAATGAGCAGTTCTTC. Protein sequence: CASSLGGSSYNEQFF. Full variable domain (outside the CDR3, taken from reference TRBV13 and TRBJ2-1): AAGVIQSPRHLIKEKRETATLKCYPIPRHDTVYWYQQGPGQDPQFLISFYEKMQSDKGSIPDRFSAQQFSDYHSELNMSSLELGDSALYFCASSLGGSSYNEQFFGPGTRLTVL.